This T cell receptor (beta chain) is drawn from a study of control samples from healthy donors and cancer patients. Profiled with immunoSEQ multiplex PCR; TCRdb holds only in-frame clones, not every one. The sample contains approximately 160,000 clones, about 90% of which appear only once. The receptor was isolated from a woman aged 35 to 49 in good health. Sequencing was carried out using blood.

DNA of the CDR3: TGTGCCAGTAGTATAGGGGGGAGTGAAGCTTTCTTT. It is translated as CASSIGGSEAFF. The chain employs TRBV19 and TRBJ1-1, with D possibly being TRBD1 (5 bases). V shed 1 base and J shed 7 bases, with 7 bases lying between them. This CDR3 region has 12 residues. CDR1 and CDR2 from the germline V gene are LNHDA and SQIVND (reference sequence).